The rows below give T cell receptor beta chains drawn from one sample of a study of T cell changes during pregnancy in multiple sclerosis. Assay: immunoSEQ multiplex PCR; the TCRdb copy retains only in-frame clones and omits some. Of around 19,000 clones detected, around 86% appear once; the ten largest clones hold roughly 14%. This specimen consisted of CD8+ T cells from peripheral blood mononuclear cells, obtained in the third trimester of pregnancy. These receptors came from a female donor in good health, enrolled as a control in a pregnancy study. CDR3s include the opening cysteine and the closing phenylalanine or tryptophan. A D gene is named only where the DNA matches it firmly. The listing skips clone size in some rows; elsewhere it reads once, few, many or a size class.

CDR3: CASSARDTSTDTQYF
DNA: TGTGCCAGTAGTGCCCGGGACACCAGCACAGATACGCAGTATTTT
V: TRBV19
J: TRBJ2-3
D: NA
size: NA

CDR3: CASSLQGARTEAFF
DNA: TGTGCCAGTAGTCTACAGGGGGCTCGGACTGAAGCTTTCTTT
V: TRBV19
J: TRBJ1-1
D: TRBD1
size: NA

CDR3: CASSLEVADNEQFF
DNA: TGTGCCAGCAGCTTAGAGGTAGCGGACAATGAGCAGTTCTTC
V: TRBV7-9
J: TRBJ2-1
D: NA
size: NA

CDR3: CASSFRDSFTYEQYF
DNA: TGTGCCAGTAGTTTCCGGGACAGCTTCACCTACGAGCAGTACTTC
V: TRBV19
J: TRBJ2-7
D: TRBD1
size: NA

CDR3: CASSLTVGVHGYTF
DNA: TGTGCCAGCAGTTTAACGGTAGGGGTACATGGCTACACCTTC
V: TRBV28
J: TRBJ1-2
D: NA
size: NA

CDR3: CASSVAGVGHNEQFF
DNA: TGTGCCAGCAGCGTGGCGGGAGTGGGCCACAATGAGCAGTTCTTC
V: TRBV9
J: TRBJ2-1
D: TRBD2
size: few

CDR3: CASSRKQETYNSPLHF
DNA: TGCGCCAGCAGCCGGAAACAGGAGACCTATAATTCACCCCTCCACTTT
V: TRBV4-3
J: TRBJ1-6
D: NA
size: NA

CDR3: CASSYPQSGSYGYTF
DNA: TGTGCCAGCAGCTATCCCCAGTCGGGGAGCTATGGCTACACCTTC
V: TRBV5-4
J: TRBJ1-2
D: NA
size: NA

CDR3: CASSDPTGGYEQYF
DNA: TGCGCCAGCAGCGACCCAACAGGGGGCTACGAGCAGTACTTC
V: TRBV5-1
J: TRBJ2-7
D: TRBD1
size: NA

CDR3: CASSLDRVREKLFF
DNA: TGTGCCAGCAGCTTAGACCGGGTACGGGAAAAACTGTTTTTT
V: TRBV7-9
J: TRBJ1-4
D: NA
size: NA

CDR3: CASSSSGSSYNEQFF
DNA: TGTGCCAGCAGTTCTAGCGGGAGCTCCTACAATGAGCAGTTCTTC
V: TRBV6-4
J: TRBJ2-1
D: TRBD2
size: NA

CDR3: CASDPGDRAYEQYF
DNA: TGTGCCAGCGATCCGGGAGATCGAGCTTACGAGCAGTACTTC
V: TRBV2
J: TRBJ2-7
D: NA
size: NA

CDR3: CASSLGSSGTAEQFF
DNA: TGTGCCAGCAGTTTGGGTTCTAGCGGGACTGCTGAGCAGTTCTTC
V: TRBV27
J: TRBJ2-1
D: TRBD2
size: NA

CDR3: CASRAGGPLNEQFF
DNA: TGTGCCAGCAGGGCGGGGGGGCCTCTGAATGAGCAGTTCTTC
V: TRBV2
J: TRBJ2-1
D: TRBD2
size: NA

CDR3: CASSRTTGDNEQFF
DNA: TGTGCCAGCAGCCGCACTACGGGGGACAATGAGCAGTTCTTC
V: TRBV11-3
J: TRBJ2-1
D: NA
size: NA

CDR3: CASSERSGDYNEQFF
DNA: TGTGCCAGCAGTGAACGAAGCGGGGACTACAATGAGCAGTTCTTC
V: TRBV6-1
J: TRBJ2-1
D: TRBD2
size: NA

CDR3: CASSEFRDRGSYEQYF
DNA: TGTGCCAGCAGTGAGTTCCGGGACAGGGGGTCCTACGAGCAGTACTTC
V: TRBV6-1
J: TRBJ2-7
D: TRBD1
size: NA

CDR3: CASSSMQKIPGELFF
DNA: TGTGCCAGCAGCTCCATGCAGAAGATCCCCGGGGAGCTGTTTTTT
V: TRBV7-9
J: TRBJ2-2
D: NA
size: NA

CDR3: CASSQGTELIEAFF
DNA: TGTGCCAGCAGCCAAGGGACAGAGTTAATTGAAGCTTTCTTT
V: TRBV4-2
J: TRBJ1-1
D: NA
size: NA

CDR3: CSVDSGADYGYTF
DNA: TGCAGCGTTGACAGCGGGGCGGACTATGGCTACACCTTC
V: TRBV29-1
J: TRBJ1-2
D: NA
size: NA

CDR3: CASSPRDFYNEQFF
DNA: TGTGCCAGCAGTCCACGGGACTTCTACAATGAGCAGTTCTTC
V: TRBV7-9
J: TRBJ2-1
D: NA
size: once

CDR3: CASSSSGGVNQPQHF
DNA: TGTGCCAGCAGTTCCTCGGGGGGGGTTAATCAGCCCCAGCATTTT
V: TRBV2
J: TRBJ1-5
D: NA
size: NA

CDR3: CASSLWVTGGGETQYF
DNA: TGTGCCAGCAGTCTGTGGGTTACAGGGGGCGGTGAGACCCAGTACTTC
V: TRBV28
J: TRBJ2-5
D: TRBD1
size: NA

CDR3: CASSFGGSDQPQHF
DNA: TGTGCCAGCAGTTTTGGAGGGTCAGATCAGCCCCAGCATTTT
V: TRBV27
J: TRBJ1-5
D: NA
size: NA

CDR3: CASSLMAGARNEQFF
DNA: TGTGCCAGCAGCTTAATGGCGGGAGCAAGGAATGAGCAGTTCTTC
V: TRBV7-3
J: TRBJ2-1
D: TRBD2
size: few

CDR3: CASSLRDSEAFF
DNA: TGTGCCAGCAGCTTACGGGACAGTGAAGCTTTCTTT
V: TRBV7-9
J: TRBJ1-1
D: TRBD1
size: NA

CDR3: CASSVGDRRTGEQYF
DNA: TGTGCCAGCAGCGTAGGGGACAGGAGGACGGGAGAGCAGTACTTC
V: TRBV9
J: TRBJ2-7
D: TRBD1
size: NA

CDR3: CASSDNDQPQHF
DNA: TGTGCCAGCAGCGACAATGATCAGCCCCAGCATTTT
V: TRBV7-8
J: TRBJ1-5
D: NA
size: NA

CDR3: CASSFYPGTGGLLGYEQYF
DNA: TGTGCCAGCAGTTTCTATCCTGGGACAGGGGGACTACTGGGCTACGAGCAGTACTTC
V: TRBV28
J: TRBJ2-7
D: TRBD1
size: NA

CDR3: CASGQEETQYF
DNA: TGTGCTAGTGGGCAGGAAGAGACCCAGTACTTC
V: TRBV12-5
J: TRBJ2-5
D: NA
size: NA

CDR3: CASSLAGVYEQYF
DNA: TGTGCCAGCAGCTTGGCGGGCGTCTACGAGCAGTACTTC
V: TRBV7-8
J: TRBJ2-7
D: NA
size: once

CDR3: CASSLGSVDRVYGYTF
DNA: TGTGCCAGCAGCTTAGGTTCAGTGGACAGGGTTTATGGCTACACCTTC
V: TRBV7-9
J: TRBJ1-2
D: TRBD1
size: NA

CDR3: CASSDTENSPLHF
DNA: TGTGCCAGCAGTGACACAGAAAATTCACCCCTCCACTTT
V: TRBV6-4
J: TRBJ1-6
D: NA
size: NA

CDR3: CASSLRRGVGGELFF
DNA: TGTGCCAGCAGCTTGCGGCGGGGGGTTGGCGGGGAGCTGTTTTTT
V: TRBV5-4
J: TRBJ2-2
D: TRBD2
size: NA

CDR3: CATSTVNPLAANYEQYF
DNA: TGTGCCACCAGCACCGTAAACCCCCTAGCGGCAAACTACGAGCAGTACTTC
V: TRBV15
J: TRBJ2-7
D: TRBD2
size: NA

CDR3: CASSDSGSSYNEQFF
DNA: TGTGCCAGCAGCGATAGCGGGAGCTCCTACAATGAGCAGTTCTTC
V: TRBV6-4
J: TRBJ2-1
D: TRBD2
size: NA

CDR3: CASSPGAYEQYF
DNA: TGTGCCAGCAGCCCGGGAGCCTACGAGCAGTACTTC
V: TRBV14
J: TRBJ2-7
D: NA
size: NA

CDR3: CASSQQGARIKSYGYTF
DNA: TGTGCCAGCAGCCAACAGGGGGCGCGTATTAAGTCCTATGGCTACACCTTC
V: TRBV7-9
J: TRBJ1-2
D: TRBD1
size: NA

CDR3: CASSSLPGQGAGGANVLTF
DNA: TGTGCCAGCAGTTCGCTACCGGGACAGGGGGCGGGTGGGGCCAACGTCCTGACTTTC
V: TRBV27
J: TRBJ2-6
D: TRBD1
size: NA

CDR3: CASSTTGNVKDTQYF
DNA: TGTGCCAGCAGCACAACAGGGAACGTTAAGGATACGCAGTATTTT
V: TRBV7-3
J: TRBJ2-3
D: NA
size: NA

CDR3: CASSNPGHQDNIQYF
DNA: TGCGCCAGCAGCAACCCGGGACACCAAGATAACATTCAGTACTTC
V: TRBV5-1
J: TRBJ2-4
D: NA
size: NA

CDR3: CASSLGGILSNQPQHF
DNA: TGTGCCAGCAGCTTAGGAGGGATATTGAGCAATCAGCCCCAGCATTTT
V: TRBV7-9
J: TRBJ1-5
D: NA
size: once

CDR3: CSVLGPLRDRGMYTQYF
DNA: TGCAGCGTTTTGGGCCCCCTCAGGGACAGGGGGATGTATACGCAGTATTTT
V: TRBV29-1
J: TRBJ2-3
D: TRBD1
size: NA

CDR3: CSAPGTGGLGYTF
DNA: TGCAGCGCCCCCGGGACAGGGGGTTTAGGCTACACCTTC
V: TRBV29-1
J: TRBJ1-2
D: TRBD1
size: once

CDR3: CASSVDGQGGYGYTF
DNA: TGTGCCAGCAGCGTAGATGGACAGGGTGGCTATGGCTACACCTTC
V: TRBV9
J: TRBJ1-2
D: TRBD1
size: NA

CDR3: CASRITSADEQFF
DNA: TGTGCCAGTAGAATCACATCAGCGGATGAGCAGTTCTTC
V: TRBV19
J: TRBJ2-1
D: NA
size: NA

CDR3: CASSLQGSYGYTF
DNA: TGCGCCAGCAGCTTACAGGGATCCTATGGCTACACCTTC
V: TRBV5-1
J: TRBJ1-2
D: NA
size: NA

CDR3: CASSDSGSTGELFF
DNA: TGTGCCAGCAGTGATAGCGGGAGCACCGGGGAGCTGTTTTTT
V: TRBV6-4
J: TRBJ2-2
D: TRBD2
size: NA

CDR3: CASSLGREYEQYF
DNA: TGTGCCAGCAGCTTAGGCAGGGAATACGAGCAGTACTTC
V: TRBV11-3
J: TRBJ2-7
D: NA
size: once

CDR3: CASSHRDNEAFF
DNA: TGTGCCAGCAGCCACCGGGACAATGAAGCTTTCTTT
V: TRBV4-2
J: TRBJ1-1
D: NA
size: medium-sized

CDR3: CASSDLAGGFNEQFF
DNA: TGTGCCAGCAGCGATCTAGCGGGGGGCTTCAATGAGCAGTTCTTC
V: TRBV11-2
J: TRBJ2-1
D: TRBD2
size: NA

CDR3: CASSYPGLVNEQFF
DNA: TGTGCCAGCAGTTACCCGGGACTAGTTAATGAGCAGTTCTTC
V: TRBV6-6
J: TRBJ2-1
D: TRBD2
size: NA

CDR3: CASSPGAGPGDEQYF
DNA: TGTGCCAGCAGCCCCGGGGCAGGCCCGGGGGACGAGCAGTACTTC
V: TRBV11-2
J: TRBJ2-7
D: NA
size: NA